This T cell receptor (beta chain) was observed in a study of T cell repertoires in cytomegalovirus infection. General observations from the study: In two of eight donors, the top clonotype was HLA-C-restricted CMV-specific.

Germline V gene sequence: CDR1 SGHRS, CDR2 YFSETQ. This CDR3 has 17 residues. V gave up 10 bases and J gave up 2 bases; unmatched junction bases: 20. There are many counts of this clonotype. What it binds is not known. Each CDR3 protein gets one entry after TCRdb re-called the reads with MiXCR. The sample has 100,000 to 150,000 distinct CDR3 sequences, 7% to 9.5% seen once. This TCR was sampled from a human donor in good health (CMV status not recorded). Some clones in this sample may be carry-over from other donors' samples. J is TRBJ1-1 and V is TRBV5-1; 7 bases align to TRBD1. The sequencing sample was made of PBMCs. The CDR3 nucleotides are TGCGCCTGCCACCGGCTCAACTCGGGACAGAAAAACACTGAAGCTTTCTTT. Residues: CACHRLNSGQKNTEAFF.